These 20 T cell receptor beta chains share one sample of origin, sequenced in a study of T cells in women clearing cervical HPV infection. Here immunoSEQ multiplex PCR was the method, and the copy in TCRdb shows in-frame clones only, minus some. Its table lists about 20,000 clones. What was sequenced was blood buffy coat. Receptor source: a woman aged 18 to 75 with a cervical HPV16 infection that either progressed to CIN3+ or cleared (not recorded which).

As concerns this clone: The CDR3 end lies 3 residues beyond the end of the read and is filled in from the germline J gene. This chain links TRBV7-9 with TRBJ1-2; D is ambiguous. This CDR3 is 14 amino acids long. Germline V gene data show CDR1 as SEHNR and CDR2 as FQNEAQ (reference sequence). Partial CDR3 DNA: TGTGCCAGCAGCTTACGAGCGGGAACTTACGAC. Its protein product is CASSLRAGTYD. The full CDR3 is CASSLRAGTYDYTF.

A remark on this clone: The CDR3 extends 3 residues past the end of the read, so its final part is completed from the germline J gene. The chain carries TRBV6-2 or TRBV6-3 and TRBJ2-5; no reliable D call. CDR1 and CDR2 from the germline V gene are MNHEY and SVGEGT. The CDR3 contains 14 residues. Trimming took 0 bases from V and 4 from J, leaving 9 bases between them. Here the CDR3 reads CASSYSAPPETQYF. The CDR3 bases that were read are TGTGCCAGCAGTTACTCGGCCCCTCCAGAGACC.

About this clone itself: Read data end 3 residues before the CDR3 end; the end is taken from the germline J gene. This chain joins TRBV6-2 or TRBV6-3 and TRBJ2-3; TRBD1 might be the D (6 bases). The CDR3 has 14 amino acids. Germline-derived CDR1 and CDR2 are MNHEY and SVGEGT. The CDR3 protein is CASSYGTPREPQYF. The CDR3 bases that were read are TGTGCCAGCAGTTACGGGACACCTAGAGAGCCG.

As to this clone: The read gets to within 3 residues of the CDR3 end, and the germline J gene fills in the rest. The J gene is TRBJ2-2, the V gene TRBV20-1, with D possibly matching TRBD2 (6 bases). There are 15 residues in the CDR3. Germline V gives CDR1 DFQATT, CDR2 SNEGSKA (reference sequence). The germline V and J ends were trimmed by 3 bases and 3 bases, with 14 bases remaining between them. The CDR3 is CSASGDLGYTGELFF. CDR3 DNA, as far as it was read: TGCAGTGCTAGCGGGGACTTGGGATACACCGGGGAG.

On this clone itself: The observed sequence ends 3 residues before the CDR3 terminus, with the missing tail filled in from the germline J gene. This chain links TRBV19 with TRBJ2-1, with 9 positions matching TRBD1. The CDR3 has 16 amino acids. From germline, CDR1 is LNHDA and CDR2 SQIVND (reference sequence). V gave up 6 bases and J gave up 5 bases; unmatched junction bases: 11. CDR3 residues: CASSRVGTGYNNEQFF. The sequenced part of the CDR3 DNA is TGTGCCAGTAGCCGCGTCGGGACAGGGTATAACAATGAG.

A remark on this clone: The sequence runs out 3 residues before the end of the CDR3; the remainder is reconstructed from the germline J gene. V gene TRBV20-1 combines with J gene TRBJ2-1; D perhaps matches TRBD2 (6 bases). This CDR3 is 14 amino acids long. Germline V gene lookup returns CDR1 DFQATT and CDR2 SNEGSKA (reference sequence). Trimming removed 0 bases at V and 9 bases at J, with 15 bases between. The sequenced part of the CDR3 DNA is TGCAGTGCTAGAGATGGTAGGAGGGGTAGTGAG. Its protein is CSARDGRRGSE. Given in full, the CDR3 is CSARDGRRGSEQFF.

With regard to this clone: The sequence runs out 3 residues before the end of the CDR3; the remainder is reconstructed from the germline J gene. The rearrangement joins TRBV10-3 to TRBJ1-1; 12 positions match TRBD1. The CDR3 has 17 residues. V dropped 2 bases and J dropped 0; count of bases not matched to a gene: 4. Germline V gene lookup returns CDR1 ENHRY and CDR2 SYGVKD. The covered CDR3 bases are TGTGCCATCAGTGAGATCGGGACAGGGGGCGTGAACACTGAA. Translated, it gives CAISEIGTGGVNTE. The entire CDR3 protein reads CAISEIGTGGVNTEAFF.

A remark on this clone: From the germline J gene comes the end of the CDR3, since the read stops 3 residues before it. The V and J genes are TRBV7-3 and TRBJ2-1; 8 nucleotides agree with TRBD1. This CDR3 has 15 amino acids. Germline V gives CDR1 SGHTA, CDR2 FQGTGA. Trimming removed 2 bases from V and 3 bases from J; junction bases left unmatched: 3. CDR3 DNA, as far as it was read: TGTGCCAGCAGCTTACAGGGACAGGTCTACAATGAG. This gives the protein CASSLQGQVYNE. The complete CDR3 sequence is CASSLQGQVYNEQFF.

Notes on this clone: The read terminates 3 residues ahead of where the CDR3 ends, so the germline J gene completes it. J is TRBJ2-3 and V is TRBV20-1; D perhaps matches TRBD1 (5 bases). The CDR3 totals 18 residues. Per germline, CDR1 DFQATT and CDR2 SNEGSKA (reference sequence). The CDR3: CSARDLAGYGPSQETQYF. Incomplete CDR3 DNA: TGCAGTGCTAGAGATTTGGCAGGGTATGGCCCCTCGCAAGAGACG.

Remarks on this clone: From the germline J gene comes the end of the CDR3, since the read stops 3 residues before it. The chain recombines TRBV7-2 with TRBJ2-7; TRBD1 is a possible D gene (5 bases). Germline assignment: CDR1 SGHTA and CDR2 FQGNSA. There are 16 residues in the CDR3. V gave up 0 bases and J gave up 0 bases, with 12 bases separating them. CDR3 sequence: CASSLAGQGFSYEQYF. The DNA read from the CDR3 is TGTGCCAGCAGCTTAGCTGGGCAGGGTTTCTCCTACGAG.

Concerning this clone: The read comes to an end 3 residues before the CDR3 does, leaving the germline J gene to fill in the end. The chain couples TRBV15 to TRBJ2-1, with 8 bases aligning to TRBD2. The germline gives CDR1 LNHNV, CDR2 YYDKDF (reference sequence). J lost 7 bases, V lost 6 bases, and 8 bases had no gene match. The length of the CDR3 is 14 residues. This chain's CDR3 is CATSPVTGGNEQFF. CDR3 DNA, as far as it was read: TGTGCCACCAGTCCGGTTACGGGGGGGAATGAG. The full variable domain, its missing parts supplied by reference TRBV15 and TRBJ2-1, is DAMVIQNPRYQVTQFGKPVTLSCSQTLNHNVMYWYQQKSSQAPKLLFHYYDKDFNNEADTPDNFQSRRPNTSFCFLDIRSPGLGDTAMYLCATSPVTGGNEQFFGPGTRLTVL.

CDR3 protein: CASTLDRATDTYTF. The sequenced part of the CDR3 DNA is TGTGCCAGCACCCTCGACAGGGCCACAGATACC. This chain connects TRBV6-2 or TRBV6-3 to TRBJ1-2, with 7 bases aligning to TRBD1. The observed sequence ends 3 residues before the CDR3 terminus, with the missing tail filled in from the germline J gene. Germline CDR1 is MNHEY and CDR2 is SVGEGT. CDR3 size: 14 residues.

A note on this clone: The CDR3 extends 3 residues past the end of the read, so its final part is completed from the germline J gene. This rearrangement joins TRBV10-2 to TRBJ1-5; D uncertain. Germline CDR1 WSHSY, CDR2 SAAADI. This CDR3 is built from 15 residues. With 4 bases removed from V and 2 bases from J, the gap between germline ends came to 12 bases. The CDR3 protein is CASSAGSAGNQPQHF. The part of the CDR3 DNA that was read is TGCGCCAGCAGTGCGGGGTCGGCAGGCAATCAGCCC.

CDR3: CASSWGGTDTQYF. CDR3 DNA, as far as it was read: TGTGCCAGCAGTTGGGGGGGCACAGATACG. This chain connects TRBV28 to TRBJ2-3; possibly TRBD2 for D (6 bases). The read ends 3 residues shy of where the CDR3 ends; the end is completed using the germline J gene. Germline-derived CDR1 and CDR2 are MDHEN and SYDVKM. V lost 4 bases and J lost 1, with 6 bases in between. CDR3 size: 13 residues.

As concerns this clone: Coverage ceases 3 residues before the CDR3 finishes, and the germline J gene fills in the end. The J gene is TRBJ2-2, the V gene TRBV29-1; D possibly corresponds to TRBD2 (6 bases). The CDR3 length is 13 residues. Germline loops: CDR1 SQVTM, CDR2 ANQGSEA. V lost 5 bases to trimming and J lost 3 bases, with 10 bases between them. CDR3 protein: CSVRGWDTGELFF. The CDR3 bases that were read are TGCAGCGTTCGGGGGTGGGACACCGGGGAG.

About this clone itself: The CDR3 extends 3 residues past the end of the read, so its final part is completed from the germline J gene. The chain is built from TRBV18 and TRBJ1-2, with D possibly TRBD1 on 5 matching bases. The CDR3 is 14 amino acids. From germline, CDR1 is KGHSH and CDR2 LQKENI. The CDR3 protein is CASSTGTRGSDYTF. The sequenced part of the CDR3 DNA is TGTGCCAGCTCAACCGGGACTAGGGGTTCTGAC.

On this clone: The read halts 3 residues ahead of the CDR3 end, with the missing end drawn from the germline J gene. V usage is TRBV6-1 and J usage is TRBJ1-2; possibly TRBD1 for D (5 bases). Germline V gene sequence: CDR1 MNHNS, CDR2 SASEGT. The V end lost 1 base, the J end lost 3 bases, and 9 bases lay between the germline ends. The CDR3 loop spans 14 amino acids. The CDR3 spells CASSEVTGHYGYTF. The covered CDR3 bases are TGTGCCAGCAGTGAAGTAACAGGCCACTATGGC.

As concerns this clone: The CDR3 end is not reached by the read, which stops 3 residues before it; the germline J gene fills it in. The V and J genes are TRBV19 and TRBJ2-1; weak D call: TRBD1 (6 bases). V was clipped by 7 bases and J by 3 bases, with 13 bases between them. In germline, CDR1 is LNHDA, CDR2 SQIVND (reference sequence). CDR3 size: 14 residues. The CDR3: CASTPQGNYNEQFF. The sequenced CDR3 bases are TGTGCCAGTACACCTCAGGGGAACTACAATGAG.

The CDR3 DNA, read in part, is TGTGCCAGCAGCCAAGATAGGGCGGGAGGGCTTCAGAGTAAGGATACG. Translation gives CASSQDRAGGLQSKDT. The full CDR3 protein reads CASSQDRAGGLQSKDTQYF. The V call is TRBV4-2, the J call TRBJ2-3, with 9 bases identical to TRBD2. From the germline J gene comes the end of the CDR3, since the read stops 3 residues before it. Germline CDR1 LGHNA, CDR2 YNFKEQ. CDR3 length: 19 amino acids. V was clipped by 0 bases and J by 6 bases; unmatched bases: 16.

Points on this clone: The read terminates 3 residues before the CDR3 end, so the remaining end is supplied by the germline J gene. The chain is built from TRBV14 and TRBJ1-1; D may be TRBD1 (5 bases). CDR3 length: 15 amino acids. Germline values: CDR1 SGHDN, CDR2 FVKESK. V gave up 1 base and J gave up 1 base, with 10 bases separating them. Here the CDR3 reads CASSQVQQANTEAFF. The DNA read from the CDR3 is TGTGCCAGCAGCCAAGTTCAACAGGCGAACACTGAA.